Sequencing of this T cell receptor beta chain was carried out in a study of CD8 T cells in Susac syndrome. Overall study: When their blood was taken, the Susac syndrome patients had either not yet had any therapy, were taking corticosteroids, or were taking intravenous immunoglobulin alone.

The trim removed 3 bases at V and 5 bases at J, leaving 2 bases unmatched. CDR1 KGHSH and CDR2 LQKENI come from the germline V gene. The CDR3 has 15 amino acids. The sequenced target, TCR beta, came from blood CD8+ and CD4+ T cells. Recently defined diagnostic criteria classed the Susac syndrome patients as definite or probable. Random hexamers primed reverse transcription of about 0.45 to 1 ug RNA. It was immunoSEQ multiplex PCR that amplified TCR beta CDR3 across 54 Vbeta and 13 Jbeta. MiXCR was run by TCRdb on the immunoSEQ multiplex PCR reads, yielding one entry per CDR3 protein. The sample shows 150,000 to 180,000 distinct CDR3 sequences, 90% to 95% of them seen only once.

This clonotype was sampled from a human donor with Susac syndrome. The chain couples TRBV18 to TRBJ2-3, with 13 positions matching TRBD2. What was sequenced was CD4+ T cells from PBMCs. DNA for the CDR3: TGTGCCAGCTCACCCGGACTAGCGGGGGTAGATACGCAGTATTTT. Translated, it gives CASSPGLAGVDTQYF.